These 5 T cell receptor beta chains were sequenced from one sample in a study of T cells in Graves' hyperthyroidism and ophthalmopathy. Regions amplified from RNA transcripts were the TCR beta CDR3 regions. Primed by the HTBI set, a first-round RT-PCR was run on the TCR CDR3. TCRdb reprocessed the multiplex PCR reads via MiXCR and lists one record per CDR3 protein. This sample yields fewer than 500,000 distinct CDR3 sequences, of which 14% to 15% are seen a single time; less than 15% belongs to the top ten. The sample taken for sequencing was blood. These receptors were taken from a man aged 18-30 years with Graves' ophthalmopathy.

This clonotype appeared a few times. The chain recombines TRBV11-3 with TRBJ2-5, with TRBD2 matching over 8 bases. The germline CDR1 and CDR2 sequences are SGHNT and YENEEA. The CDR3 runs 14 residues. V lost 1 base to trimming and J lost 7 bases; unmatched junction nucleotides: 5. CDR3 loop: CASSLGTGGGTQYF. Written as DNA, the CDR3 is TGTGCCAGCAGCTTAGGTACCGGGGGGGGGACCCAGTACTTC.

This clonotype has a handful of counts. The CDR3: CASSYLIGELFF. The DNA of the CDR3 is TGTGCCAGCAGTTACTTAATCGGGGAGCTGTTTTTT. This sequence joins TRBV6-5 and TRBJ2-2; D remains unclear. This CDR3 contains 12 residues. V was shortened by 1 base and J by 7 bases, with 4 bases between the two germline ends. The germline V gene has CDR1 MNHEY and CDR2 SVGAGI.

This clonotype was detected ten times or more. For the CDR3, the DNA is TGTGCCAGCAGCTTACTAAAGGGTCAGCGGGGGGGCTCCTACGAGCAGTACTTC. Its translation is CASSLLKGQRGGSYEQYF. V is TRBV7-2 and J is TRBJ2-7, with 10 bases aligning to TRBD2. Looked up from germline, CDR1 is SGHTA and CDR2 is FQGNSA. With V trimmed by 2 bases and J by 0 bases, 10 bases remained unmatched. The CDR3 totals 18 residues.

This clonotype was detected many times. V is TRBV7-9 and J is TRBJ2-5, with 12 bases fitting TRBD2. Germline CDR1 reads SEHNR; CDR2 reads FQNEAQ (reference sequence). Trimming cost V 4 bases and J 2 bases; bases outside gene matches: 5. The CDR3 runs to 16 residues. DNA for the CDR3: TGTGCCAGCAGCTCCCGTGGACTAGCGGGACAAGAGACCCAGTACTTC. Translated, it gives CASSSRGLAGQETQYF.

This clonotype was detected many times. The chain is built from TRBV30 and TRBJ1-1, with 7 positions matching TRBD1. CDR1 is GTSNPN and CDR2 is SVGIG in the germline V gene (reference sequence). The V segment lost 1 base and the J segment 7 bases; nucleotides outside the gene matches: 9. The CDR3 is 14 amino acids. The CDR3 protein is CAWSDTTGRLEAFF. The CDR3 DNA is TGTGCCTGGAGTGACACGACAGGGCGGCTTGAAGCTTTCTTT. The variable domain in full, with the rest retrieved from reference TRBV30 and TRBJ1-1, is SQTIHQWPATLVQPVGSPLSLECTVEGTSNPNLYWYRQAAGRGLQLLFYSVGIGQISSEVPQNLSASRPQDRQFILSSKKLLLSDSGFYLCAWSDTTGRLEAFFGQGTRLTVV.